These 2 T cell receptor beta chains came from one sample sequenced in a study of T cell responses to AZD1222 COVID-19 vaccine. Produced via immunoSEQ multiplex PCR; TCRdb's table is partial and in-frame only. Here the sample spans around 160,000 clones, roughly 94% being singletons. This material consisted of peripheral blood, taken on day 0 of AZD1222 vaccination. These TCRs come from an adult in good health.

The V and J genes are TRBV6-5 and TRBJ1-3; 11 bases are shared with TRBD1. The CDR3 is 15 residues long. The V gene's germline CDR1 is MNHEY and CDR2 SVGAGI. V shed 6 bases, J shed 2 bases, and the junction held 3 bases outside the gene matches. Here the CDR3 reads CASSPGQGAGNTIYF. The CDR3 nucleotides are TGTGCCAGCAGCCCGGGACAGGGGGCTGGAAACACCATATATTTT.

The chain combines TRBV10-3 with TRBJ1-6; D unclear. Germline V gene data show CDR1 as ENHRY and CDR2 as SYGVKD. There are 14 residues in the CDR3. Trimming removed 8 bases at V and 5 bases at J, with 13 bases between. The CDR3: CAIGLGVDNSPLHF. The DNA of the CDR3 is TGTGCCATCGGTCTCGGGGTTGATAATTCACCCCTCCACTTT.